The entry below gives a single T cell receptor (beta chain) sequence along with its context. Its antigen is unknown. No base quality values were provided; no much bigger clone lies one nucleotide off. This sample is drawn from a study of T cells in Graves' hyperthyroidism and ophthalmopathy (dated by TCRdb to the late 2010s). About the study as a whole: Peripheral blood was collected at initial diagnosis, before any treatment. TCR V-J signatures able to tell the groups apart were searched for in a discovery cohort of 100 or so patients, of whom over 40 had Graves' ophthalmopathy and roughly 57 had stable Graves' hyperthyroidism. Prospective prediction of ophthalmopathy was tested in an independent validation cohort consisting of about 19 hyperthyroidism patients and about 17 patients who later progressed to ophthalmopathy. The 100 discovery patients were divided at random into training and test sets in a 7:3 ratio. The study also compared thyroid tissue and blood T-cell repertoires from about 6 Graves' hyperthyroidism patients. After sampling, hyperthyroidism patients received methimazole starting at 30 mg daily, and ophthalmopathy patients received high-dose intravenous methylprednisolone. The paper reports TCR Vbeta CDR3 sequencing of roughly 140 peripheral blood samples: approximately 41 ophthalmopathy, under 80 hyperthyroidism and approximately 17 progressor patients. The paper as a whole reports these results and caveats: No statistical method was used to set the sample size in advance, and investigators knew the group allocation. In cross-validation, a model built on a 13 V-J signature told ophthalmopathy apart from stable hyperthyroidism with about 90% sensitivity and 81% to 82% specificity, and in testing the same model reached 80%/75%. In validation, the model predicted progression to ophthalmopathy with approximately 71% sensitivity and approximately 74% specificity, a median of 6.5 months before onset. Most expanded thyroid clonotypes (frequency above 0.001) were also found in blood, which suggests that blood repertoires may mirror thyroid immune responses.

The TCR beta CDR3 regions were amplified from the RNA transcripts. The TCR CDR3 was subjected to a first round of RT-PCR using the HTBI primer set and the Qiagen OneStep RT-PCR kit. A second multiplex PCR round built the libraries, followed by size selection and purification. The libraries were sequenced on an Illumina HiSeq2000 using paired-end 100 bp reads. As for how the authors treated the data: SOAPnuke was used to process the raw data, throwing out any read that contained adapters or uncalled bases, had a mean Phred below 15, or lacked an exact constant-primer or identifier match. COPE v1.2.5 was used to merge the high-quality paired reads, and each unique nucleotide sequence was defined as a clonotype. MiTCR v1.1 was used to align the clonotypes against IMGT TRBV, TRBD and TRBJ reference segments. Only V-J combinations with frequency above 0.0001, covering 99% to 99.2% of repertoires, were analysed. A TCS score was defined as the ratio between F50 (clonal expansion) and ExV (chaos), using BLOSUM62-based TCRdist between CDR3 peptides within each V-J. Welch's t-statistics and random forest reduced 500 to 550 V-J features to 10 to 15, which were used in a naive Bayes classifier (R e1071). Starting from the raw public reads, TCRdb applied fastp trimming at Q25, assembled clones with MiXCR and retained in-frame beta chains. For every CDR3 protein sequence, its rows merge into one entry that carries the most common genes and DNA. The V and J calls were not made by the authors but by TCRdb's processing. This sample gives 500,000 to 650,000 distinct CDR3 sequences in total; roughly 15% of them show up just once. Of the sample, about an eighth is held by the ten largest clones.

In the ophthalmopathy patients, disease was moderately to severely active, with a Clinical Activity Score of 3 or more, a NOSPECS grade of 4 or more, and a duration of less than 3 months. The study excluded patients with uncontrolled infections, other autoimmune diseases, pregnancy or lactation. Clinical symptoms, serum thyroxine and TRAb, thyroid ultrasound, and orbital computed tomography formed the basis for the diagnoses. PBMCs were separated from under 11 ml of fresh peripheral blood using Ficoll-Paque density gradient centrifugation. Trizol reagent was used to extract total RNA, and RNA quality was then checked on an Agilent 2100 Bioanalyzer. The germline V gene sets CDR1 to SNHLY and CDR2 to FYNNEI. Spanning cysteine to phenylalanine, the CDR3 consists of 14 amino acids. Only the CDR3 DNA is retained, 42 bases long and in frame from the first base. Trimming costs V 6 bases and J 6 bases, and their ends lie 15 bases apart.

Material: blood. Here the chain combines TRBV2 and TRBJ1-3; the D segment cannot be called with confidence. The receptor was derived from a woman in her forties or fifties with Graves' ophthalmopathy. The CDR3 here reads CASRALPPENTIYF. The bases read TGTGCCAGCAGGGCCCTTCCACCCGAAAACACCATATATTTT. Full variable domain (CDR3 extended with the reference TRBV2 and TRBJ1-3 proteins): EPEVTQTPSHQVTQMGQEVILRCVPISNHLYFYWYRQILGQKVEFLVSFYNNEISEKSEIFDDQFSVERPDGSNFTLKIRSTKLEDSAMYFCASRALPPENTIYFGEGSWLTVV.